This T cell receptor (beta chain) was retrieved from a study of T cell responses to AZD1222 COVID-19 vaccine. Using immunoSEQ multiplex PCR, the repertoire was profiled, and TCRdb retains in-frame clones only, with some absent. The sample lists approximately 75,000 clones, 90% seen once, with about 1.3% in the top ten. This CDR3 is 15 amino acids long. The V gene's germline CDR1 is SQVTM and CDR2 ANQGSEA. The junction had 6 bases not matched to a gene; V was cut back by 7 bases and J by 1 base. The material sequenced was peripheral blood, taken 28 days after the second AZD1222 dose. The receptor was derived from an adult who received the AZD1222 COVID-19 vaccine. The rearrangement uses TRBV29-1 and TRBJ2-5; the match to TRBD2 covers 13 bases. CDR3: CSALLAGGIQETQYF. CDR3 sequence (DNA): TGCAGCGCCCTACTAGCGGGGGGGATCCAAGAGACCCAGTACTTC.